The clone carrying this TCR beta chain has more than one count but fewer than ten. Its matching antigen is unknown. Sequencing libraries for TCR beta were prepared with iRepertoire HTBI primers and Arm-PCR of CDR3 regions. MiXCR, run by TCRdb on the multiplex PCR reads, gives a single entry per CDR3 protein. Among almost 350,000 distinct CDR3 sequences, around 20% were seen once, and the ten largest hold 29%. The data originate from a study of regulatory T cells in long-lasting Graves disease. Findings and limits, study-wide: Persistent Graves' patients had lower TCR diversity than newly diagnosed ones.

Noted time point: persistent/refractory GD, antithyroid drugs over 5 years with positive TRAb. PBMCs were the source of the RNA used for TCR sequencing. The source was peripheral blood mononuclear cells (PBMCs), collected when the disease was refractory, from a patient treated with antithyroid drugs. The receptor was derived from a female donor with Graves disease.

CDR3 residues: CASSYSGLSSYNSPLHF. CDR3 in DNA: TGTGCCAGCAGTTACTCGGGTCTTAGCTCCTATAATTCACCCCTCCACTTT. The chain combines TRBV6-2 or TRBV6-3 with TRBJ1-6; unclear D gene. Trimming took off 0 bases at V and 0 bases at J, with 9 bases between the two ends. The CDR3 sequence is 17 residues long. CDR1 MNHEY and CDR2 SVGEGT come from the germline V gene.